This is a list of T cell receptor beta chains from one sample in a study of cytomegalovirus exposure and HLA in healthy donors. The assay was immunoSEQ multiplex PCR, and TCRdb's table has in-frame clones only and misses some. The sample lists 150,000 to 200,000 clones; 70% to 90% were seen once. Material: PBMCs. These receptors came from a woman aged 18 to 35 in good health and CMV-seronegative. Each CDR3 is given with its conserved first and last residue. A D gene is named only where the DNA matches it firmly. Size values are once, few and many counts, or a class for expanded clones, and some rows have none.

v_call,j_call,clone_size,d_call,cdr3_aa,cdr3_nt
TRBV6-1,TRBJ1-6,.,.,CASKAGAGYNSPLHF,TGTGCCAGCAAGGCGGGGGCAGGATATAATTCACCCCTCCACTTT
TRBV27,TRBJ2-5,.,.,CASSFREQETQYF,TGTGCCAGCAGTTTTCGAGAACAAGAGACCCAGTACTTC
TRBV4-2,TRBJ2-3,.,TRBD1,CASSYNLGTGEWDTQYF,TGTGCCAGCAGCTATAATCTCGGGACAGGGGAGTGGGATACGCAGTATTTT
TRBV9,TRBJ2-3,.,.,CASSAYTDTQYF,TGTGCCAGCAGCGCCTACACAGATACGCAGTATTTT
TRBV10-3,TRBJ1-2,.,TRBD1,CAISDSTGTPYGYTF,TGTGCCATCAGTGATTCGACAGGGACCCCCTATGGCTACACCTTC
TRBV28,TRBJ1-6,.,.,CASSLGLSSYNSPLHF,TGTGCCAGCAGTTTAGGTCTCAGCTCCTATAATTCACCCCTCCACTTT
TRBV4-1,TRBJ2-5,.,TRBD2,CASSQGLAKETQYF,TGCGCCAGCAGCCAGGGACTAGCGAAAGAGACCCAGTACTTC
TRBV5-1,TRBJ2-2,once,TRBD2,CASSLSGLAGITGELFF,TGCGCCAGCAGCTTGTCGGGACTAGCGGGAATCACCGGGGAGCTGTTTTTT
TRBV6-1,TRBJ1-1,.,TRBD1,CASSDWLRDRGTEAFF,TGTGCCAGCAGTGATTGGCTCCGGGACAGAGGCACTGAAGCTTTCTTT
TRBV10-3,TRBJ2-4,.,TRBD2,CAIASGGDIQYF,TGTGCCATCGCTAGCGGGGGGGACATTCAGTACTTC
TRBV7-2,TRBJ2-6,.,.,CASSLASSGANVLTF,TGTGCCAGCAGCTTAGCGAGCTCTGGGGCCAACGTCCTGACTTTC
TRBV12-5,TRBJ2-1,.,.,CASGLTLDGMAYNEQFF,TGTGCTAGTGGTTTGACCTTGGACGGGATGGCCTACAATGAGCAGTTCTTC
TRBV4-3,TRBJ1-2,.,.,CASSPSRGTNYGYTF,TGCGCCAGCAGCCCAAGCAGGGGAACTAACTATGGCTACACCTTC
TRBV11-3,TRBJ2-1,once,TRBD2,CASSLTSGSNPAYNEQFF,TGTGCCAGCAGCCTGACTAGCGGGAGTAATCCAGCCTACAATGAGCAGTTCTTC
TRBV5-4,TRBJ1-6,.,TRBD1,CASSLGQGPRTLHF,TGTGCCAGCAGCTTAGGACAGGGGCCCCGTACCCTCCACTTT
TRBV5-4,TRBJ1-1,.,.,CASSLGGGTTEAFF,TGTGCCAGCAGCTTGGGTGGGGGCACCACTGAAGCTTTCTTT
TRBV4-3,TRBJ2-2,.,TRBD2,CASSQDIGLAVDMNTGELFF,TGCGCCAGCAGCCAAGATATAGGACTAGCGGTGGACATGAACACCGGGGAGCTGTTTTTT
TRBV7-2,TRBJ2-7,.,.,CASSFYSESSYEQYF,TGTGCCAGCAGCTTTTATAGCGAGTCCTCCTACGAGCAGTACTTC
TRBV6-1,TRBJ1-1,.,.,CATNRNRFTEAFF,TGTGCCACCAATCGGAACAGGTTCACTGAAGCTTTCTTT
TRBV18,TRBJ2-3,.,TRBD2,CASSPPAGPRGDTQYF,TGTGCCAGCTCACCACCGGCGGGACCGCGGGGGGATACGCAGTATTTT
TRBV2,TRBJ2-5,.,.,CASSEQGGETQYF,TGTGCCAGCAGTGAACAGGGCGGAGAGACCCAGTACTTC
TRBV19,TRBJ2-1,.,TRBD2,CASSGTSGGNEQFF,TGTGCCAGTAGCGGGACTAGCGGAGGAAATGAGCAGTTCTTC
TRBV28,TRBJ1-2,.,TRBD1,CASRPTGTGNYGYTF,TGTGCCAGCAGACCCACCGGGACAGGGAACTATGGCTACACCTTC
TRBV10-2,TRBJ1-1,.,TRBD1,CASSQTGAGEAFF,TGCGCCAGCAGCCAGACAGGGGCGGGTGAGGCTTTCTTT
TRBV5-1,TRBJ2-7,.,.,CASSPSTDSRHEQYF,TGCGCCAGCAGCCCTTCGACAGACAGCAGGCACGAGCAGTACTTC
TRBV28,TRBJ2-7,once,TRBD1,CASSRSGTATYEQYF,TGTGCCAGCAGTCGCTCCGGGACAGCCACCTACGAGCAGTACTTC
TRBV6-5,TRBJ2-7,.,TRBD1,CASSPGQGILYEQYF,TGTGCCAGCAGCCCTGGACAGGGTATTCTCTACGAGCAGTACTTC
TRBV20-1,TRBJ1-3,.,.,CSAIRTSTIYF,TGCAGTGCTATCAGGACATCCACCATATATTTT
TRBV19,TRBJ1-1,once,.,CASSIRARGETEAFF,TGTGCCAGTAGTATACGAGCCAGGGGAGAGACTGAAGCTTTCTTT
TRBV5-1,TRBJ1-5,once,.,CASSFEGNQPQHF,TGCGCCAGCAGCTTCGAGGGAAATCAGCCCCAGCATTTT
TRBV5-8,TRBJ2-5,.,TRBD2,CASSFGSGATAETQYF,TGTGCCAGCAGCTTTGGTAGCGGGGCGACGGCCGAGACCCAGTACTTC
TRBV25-1,TRBJ2-1,few,.,CASGAGAYNEQFF,TGTGCCAGCGGGGCAGGGGCTTACAATGAGCAGTTCTTC
TRBV4-1,TRBJ2-1,.,TRBD2,CASSQDRGSSGRAERSYNEQFF,TGCGCCAGCAGCCAAGATCGAGGTAGTAGCGGGAGGGCCGAAAGGTCCTACAATGAGCAGTTCTTC
TRBV5-1,TRBJ2-4,.,TRBD1,CASSYGQEDKNIQYF,TGCGCCAGCAGTTATGGACAGGAAGATAAAAACATTCAGTACTTC
TRBV7-9,TRBJ2-7,.,.,CASSFPGSYEQYF,TGTGCCAGCAGCTTCCCGGGATCCTACGAGCAGTACTTC
TRBV4-1,TRBJ1-4,medium-sized,.,CASSLGERLATNEKLFF,TGCGCCAGCAGCCTAGGGGAACGGCTTGCAACTAATGAAAAACTGTTTTTT
TRBV2,TRBJ2-5,.,.,CASSGAETQYF,TGTGCCAGCAGTGGGGCAGAGACCCAGTACTTC
TRBV7-9,TRBJ1-6,.,.,CASSLGAWNSYNSPLHF,TGTGCCAGCAGCTTAGGGGCGTGGAACTCCTATAATTCACCCCTCCACTTT
TRBV11-1,TRBJ2-3,.,.,CASSQNLGQGGVDTQYF,TGTGCCAGCAGCCAGAACCTCGGACAGGGAGGGGTAGATACGCAGTATTTT
TRBV2,TRBJ2-7,.,TRBD2,CASSEGGGRPYEQYF,TGTGCCAGCAGTGAAGGCGGGGGGAGGCCCTACGAGCAGTACTTC
TRBV7-2,TRBJ1-5,.,TRBD1,CASSFPDRGHQPQHF,TGTGCCAGCAGCTTCCCTGACAGGGGTCATCAGCCCCAGCATTTT
TRBV5-1,TRBJ2-7,.,.,CASSLGGVSSYEQYF,TGCGCCAGCAGCTTGGGTGGTGTTAGCTCCTACGAGCAGTACTTC
TRBV11-3,TRBJ2-1,.,.,CASSLTRDSYNEQFF,TGTGCCAGCAGCTTGACCCGGGATTCCTACAATGAGCAGTTCTTC
TRBV7-2,TRBJ1-2,few,TRBD1,CASSPLQGAGYTF,TGTGCCAGCAGCCCTCTGCAGGGGGCGGGCTACACCTTC
TRBV5-4,TRBJ2-7,.,.,CASSGPGSRRSFEQYF,TGTGCCAGCAGCGGTCCGGGATCTAGAAGGAGTTTTGAGCAGTACTTC